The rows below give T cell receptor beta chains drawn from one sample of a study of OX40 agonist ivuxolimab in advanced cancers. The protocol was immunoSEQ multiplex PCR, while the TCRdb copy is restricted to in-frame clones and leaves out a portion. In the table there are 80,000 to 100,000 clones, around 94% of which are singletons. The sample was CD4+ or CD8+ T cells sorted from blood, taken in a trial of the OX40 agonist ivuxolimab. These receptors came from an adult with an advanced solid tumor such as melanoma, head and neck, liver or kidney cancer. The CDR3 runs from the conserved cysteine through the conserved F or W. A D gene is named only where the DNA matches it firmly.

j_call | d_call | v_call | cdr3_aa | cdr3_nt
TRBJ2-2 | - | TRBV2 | CASTTVANTGELFF | TGTGCCAGCACGACAGTCGCGAACACCGGGGAGCTGTTTTTT
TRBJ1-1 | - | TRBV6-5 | CASSYGDTEAFF | TGTGCCAGCAGTTACGGGGACACTGAAGCTTTCTTT
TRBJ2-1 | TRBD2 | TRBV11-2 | CASSFTSGGNNEQFF | TGTGCCAGCAGCTTCACTAGCGGGGGCAACAATGAGCAGTTCTTC
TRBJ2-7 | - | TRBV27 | CASSLEGSYEQYF | TGTGCCAGCAGTTTAGAGGGTTCCTACGAGCAGTACTTC
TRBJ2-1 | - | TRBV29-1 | CSATDRSSYNEQFF | TGCAGCGCAACCGACAGAAGCTCCTACAATGAGCAGTTCTTC
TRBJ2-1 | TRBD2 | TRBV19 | CASSIGTSGITEQFF | TGTGCCAGTAGTATAGGGACTAGCGGGATTACTGAGCAGTTCTTC
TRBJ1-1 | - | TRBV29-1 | CSVLPSRRGATMNTEAFF | TGCAGCGTCCTTCCCTCCCGGCGAGGAGCAACTATGAACACTGAAGCTTTCTTT
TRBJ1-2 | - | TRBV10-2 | CASSEGGSRYGYTF | TGCGCCAGCAGTGAGGGGGGCTCTAGATATGGCTACACCTTC
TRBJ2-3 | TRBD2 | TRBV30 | CACGLAGATDTQYF | TGTGCCTGTGGACTAGCGGGAGCGACAGATACGCAGTATTTT
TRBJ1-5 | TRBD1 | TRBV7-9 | CASSFGQGEDTQHF | TGTGCCAGCAGCTTCGGACAGGGTGAGGATACACAGCATTTT
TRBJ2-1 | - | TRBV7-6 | CASSLVGAQQFF | TGTGCCAGCAGCTTAGTCGGGGCTCAGCAGTTCTTC